This T cell receptor (beta chain) was sequenced in a study of T cell responses to AZD1222 COVID-19 vaccine. In germline, CDR1 is MNHEY, CDR2 SVGAGI. V lost 5 bases and J 3 bases, leaving 14 bases between the germline ends. There are 14 residues in the CDR3. Some clones are missing from TCRdb's copy, which holds only in-frame ones; the method was immunoSEQ multiplex PCR. The table lists about 83,000 clones, approximately 90% of them singletons. The source is an adult who received the AZD1222 COVID-19 vaccine. Material: peripheral blood, obtained 28 days after the second AZD1222 dose. The V and J genes are TRBV6-5 and TRBJ2-7, with D maybe TRBD2 (6 bases). The DNA for the CDR3 is TGTGCCAGCAGTAGAGGAGGGCCGAACTACGAGCAGTACTTC. Translated: CASSRGGPNYEQYF.